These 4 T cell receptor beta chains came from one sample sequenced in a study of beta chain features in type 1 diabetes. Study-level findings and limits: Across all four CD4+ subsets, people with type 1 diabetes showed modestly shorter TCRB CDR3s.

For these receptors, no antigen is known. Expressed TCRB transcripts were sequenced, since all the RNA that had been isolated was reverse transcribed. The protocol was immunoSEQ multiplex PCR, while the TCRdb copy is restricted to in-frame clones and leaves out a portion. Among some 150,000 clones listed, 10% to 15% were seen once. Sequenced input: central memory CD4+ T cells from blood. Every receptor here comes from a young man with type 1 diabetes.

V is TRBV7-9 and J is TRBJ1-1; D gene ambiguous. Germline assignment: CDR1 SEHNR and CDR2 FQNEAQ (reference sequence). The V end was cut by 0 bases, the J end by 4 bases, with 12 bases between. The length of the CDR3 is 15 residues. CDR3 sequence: CASSLATRGSTEAFF. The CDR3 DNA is TGTGCCAGCAGCTTAGCGACCCGAGGAAGCACTGAAGCTTTCTTT. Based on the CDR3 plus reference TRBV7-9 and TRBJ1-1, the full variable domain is DTGVSQNPRHKITKRGQNVTFRCDPISEHNRLYWYRQTLGQGPEFLTYFQNEAQLEKSRLLSDRFSAERPKGSFSTLEIQRTEQGDSAMYLCASSLATRGSTEAFFGQGTRLTVV.

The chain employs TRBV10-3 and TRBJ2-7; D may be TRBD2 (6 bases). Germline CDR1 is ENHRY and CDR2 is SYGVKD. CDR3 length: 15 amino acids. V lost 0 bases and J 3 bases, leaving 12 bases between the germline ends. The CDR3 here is CAISESREAVYEQYF. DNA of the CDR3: TGTGCCATCAGTGAGTCTAGGGAGGCCGTCTACGAGCAGTACTTC.

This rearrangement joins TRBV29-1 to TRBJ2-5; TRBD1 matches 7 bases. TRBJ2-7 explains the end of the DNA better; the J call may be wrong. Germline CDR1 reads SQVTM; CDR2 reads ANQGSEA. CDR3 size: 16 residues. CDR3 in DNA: TGCAGCACCCAAGCGAACCGAACAGGGGTTTCCCACGAGCAGTACTTC. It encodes CSTQANRTGVSHEQYF.

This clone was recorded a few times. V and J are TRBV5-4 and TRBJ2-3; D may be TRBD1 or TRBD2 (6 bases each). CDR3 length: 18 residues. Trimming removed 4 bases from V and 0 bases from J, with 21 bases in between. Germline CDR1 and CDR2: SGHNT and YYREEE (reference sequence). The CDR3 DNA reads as TGTGCCAGCAGCCCACAAGGGGGGAGGAGTAAAAGCACAGATACGCAGTATTTT. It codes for CASSPQGGRSKSTDTQYF.